This T cell receptor beta chain is drawn from a study of identifying expanded T cells in peripheral blood. Notes on the study in general: Clone count variance between approximately two-week samples rose with total template count. Technical replicates showed roughly 1.2 changed clones; approximately 2 weeks roughly 16; four weeks 19.

Generated by immunoSEQ multiplex PCR, the TCRdb table keeps only in-frame clones and is missing some. The profile shows some 96,000 clones, over 80% of them singletons. CDR1 and CDR2 (germline): MNHEY, SMNVEV (reference sequence). V was pared by 2 bases and J by 4 bases, with 12 bases between. The length of the CDR3 is 14 residues. About this clone: What it binds is not known.

The source is a person aged 18-70 years in good health. This rearrangement joins TRBV27 to TRBJ2-7; TRBD2 is a possible D gene (6 bases). Input material: blood. In DNA form, the CDR3 reads TGTGCCAGCAGTTTAGGAGGGAGGACTTACGAGCAGTACTTC. This encodes CASSLGGRTYEQYF.